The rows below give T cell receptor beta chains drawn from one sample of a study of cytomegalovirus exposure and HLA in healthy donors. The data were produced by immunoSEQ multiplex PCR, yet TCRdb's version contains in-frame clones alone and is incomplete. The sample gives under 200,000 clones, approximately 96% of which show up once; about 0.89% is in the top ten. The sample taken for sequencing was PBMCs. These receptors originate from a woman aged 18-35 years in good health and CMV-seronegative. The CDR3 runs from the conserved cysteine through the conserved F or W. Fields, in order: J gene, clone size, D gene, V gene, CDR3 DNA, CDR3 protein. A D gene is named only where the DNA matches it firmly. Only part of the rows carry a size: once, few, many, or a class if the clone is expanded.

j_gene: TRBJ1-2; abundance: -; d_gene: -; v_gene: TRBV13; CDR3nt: TGTGCCAGCAGCTTAGGCATGAGGGACTATGGCTACACCTTC; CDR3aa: CASSLGMRDYGYTF
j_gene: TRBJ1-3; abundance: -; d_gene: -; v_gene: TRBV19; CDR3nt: TGTGCCAGTAGTATATTCGCAGTAACAAGCTCTGGAAACACCATATATTTT; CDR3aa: CASSIFAVTSSGNTIYF
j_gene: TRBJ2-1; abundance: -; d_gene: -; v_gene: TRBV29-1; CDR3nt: TGCAGCGTTGACAGGAACAATGAGCAGTTCTTC; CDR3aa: CSVDRNNEQFF
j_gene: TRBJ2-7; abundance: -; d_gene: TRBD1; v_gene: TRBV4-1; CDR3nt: TGCGCCAGCAGCCAAGCACAGGGGGGCTACGAGCAGTACTTC; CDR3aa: CASSQAQGGYEQYF
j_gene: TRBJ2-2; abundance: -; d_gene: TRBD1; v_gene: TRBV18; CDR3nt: TGTGCCAGCTCAACACAGGGGCTGACGAACACCGGGGAGCTGTTTTTT; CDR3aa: CASSTQGLTNTGELFF
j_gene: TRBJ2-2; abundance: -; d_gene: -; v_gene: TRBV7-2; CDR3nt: TGTGCCAGCAGCTTACGGGTAGGGAACACCGGGGAGCTGTTTTTT; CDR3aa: CASSLRVGNTGELFF
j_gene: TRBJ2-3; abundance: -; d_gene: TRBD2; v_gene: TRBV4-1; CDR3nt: TGCGCCAGCAGCCAAGAACCTAGCGGGGTTACTAGCACAGATACGCAGTATTTT; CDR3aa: CASSQEPSGVTSTDTQYF
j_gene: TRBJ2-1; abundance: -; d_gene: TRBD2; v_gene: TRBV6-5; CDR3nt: TGTGCCAGCAGTTACGAGCGGGGGGGATACAATGAGCAGTTCTTC; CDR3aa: CASSYERGGYNEQFF
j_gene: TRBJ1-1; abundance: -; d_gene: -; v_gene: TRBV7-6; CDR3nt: TGTGCCAGCAGCCCAGGGTTTTTGGATGCTTTCTTT; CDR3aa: CASSPGFLDAFF
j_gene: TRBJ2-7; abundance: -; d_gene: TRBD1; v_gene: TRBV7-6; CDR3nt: TGTGCCAGCAGCTTAGAGAGGGGGCCCACTACCGAGCAGTACTTC; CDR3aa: CASSLERGPTTEQYF
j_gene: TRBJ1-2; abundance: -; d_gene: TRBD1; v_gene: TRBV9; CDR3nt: TGTGCCAGCAGCGTAGCTGTGACAGGGGGTGGCTACACCTTC; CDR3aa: CASSVAVTGGGYTF
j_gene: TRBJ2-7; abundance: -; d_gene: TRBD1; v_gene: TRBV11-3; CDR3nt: TGTGCCAGCAGCTCCGGACAGGGAAACGCCGAGCAGTACTTC; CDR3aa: CASSSGQGNAEQYF
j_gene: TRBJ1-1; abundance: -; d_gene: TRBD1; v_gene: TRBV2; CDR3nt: TGTGCCAGACAGGGGGCCTTCGGGAGCACTGAAGCTTTCTTT; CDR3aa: CARQGAFGSTEAFF
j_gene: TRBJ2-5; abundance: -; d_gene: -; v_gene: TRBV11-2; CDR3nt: TGTGCCAGCAGCTTATTCACGGACCAAGAGACCCAGTACTTC; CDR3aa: CASSLFTDQETQYF
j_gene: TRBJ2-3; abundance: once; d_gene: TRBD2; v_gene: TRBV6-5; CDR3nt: TGTGCCAGCAGCCCGGGGACTATTGAGGCAGATACGCAGTATTTT; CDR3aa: CASSPGTIEADTQYF
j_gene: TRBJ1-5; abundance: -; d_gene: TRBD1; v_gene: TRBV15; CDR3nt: TGTGCCACCAGCTTGGACAGGGGTAGTCAGCCCCAGCATTTT; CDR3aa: CATSLDRGSQPQHF
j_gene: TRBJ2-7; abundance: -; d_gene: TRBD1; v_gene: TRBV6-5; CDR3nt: TGTGCCAGCAGCCGGGACAGGGAGCAGTACTTC; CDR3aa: CASSRDREQYF
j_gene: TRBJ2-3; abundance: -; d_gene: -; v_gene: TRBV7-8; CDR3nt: TGTGCCAGCAGCCAGTGGACAGCGAGCACAGATACGCAGTATTTT; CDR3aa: CASSQWTASTDTQYF
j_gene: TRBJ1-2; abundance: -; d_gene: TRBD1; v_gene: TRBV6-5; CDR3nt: TGTGCCAGCAGCACCGGGACAGGGTATGGCTACACCTTC; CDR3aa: CASSTGTGYGYTF
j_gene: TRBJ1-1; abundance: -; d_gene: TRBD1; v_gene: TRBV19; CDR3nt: TGTGCCAGTAGCGTGGGACAGGGGGTCCCTGAAGCTTTCTTT; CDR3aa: CASSVGQGVPEAFF
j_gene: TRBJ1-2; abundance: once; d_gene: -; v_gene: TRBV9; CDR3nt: TGTGCCAGCAGCGTGCGGTCGGACCCGACAGGCCTGGGCTATGGCTACACCTTC; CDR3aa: CASSVRSDPTGLGYGYTF
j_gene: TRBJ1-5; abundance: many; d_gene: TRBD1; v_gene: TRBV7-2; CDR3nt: TGTGCCAGCAGCTACAGGGGGGAGCAGCCCCAGCATTTT; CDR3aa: CASSYRGEQPQHF
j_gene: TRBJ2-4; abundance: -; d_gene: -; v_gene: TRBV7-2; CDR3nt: TGTGCCAGCAGCCTTACGAGGTTAGCCAAAAACATTCAGTACTTC; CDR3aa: CASSLTRLAKNIQYF
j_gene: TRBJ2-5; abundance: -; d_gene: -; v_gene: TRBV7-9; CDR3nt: TGTGCCAGCAGCTTAGGTGTGGCTAGCGTCTTACAAGAGACCCAGTACTTC; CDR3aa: CASSLGVASVLQETQYF
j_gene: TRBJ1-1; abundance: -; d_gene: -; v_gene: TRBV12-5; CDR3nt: TGTGCTAGTGGTTTGGCCCTAGTCACTGAAGCTTTCTTT; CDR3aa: CASGLALVTEAFF
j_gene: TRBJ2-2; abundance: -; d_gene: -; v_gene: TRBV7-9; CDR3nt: TGTGCCAGCAGCCTGGTCGGGACAACGAACACCGGGGAGCTGTTTTTT; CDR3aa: CASSLVGTTNTGELFF
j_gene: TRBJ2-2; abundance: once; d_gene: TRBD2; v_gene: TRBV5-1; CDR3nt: TGCGCCAGTACCGGGACTAATGCAGGGGAGCTGTTTTTT; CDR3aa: CASTGTNAGELFF